What follows are 20 T cell receptor beta chains derived from one specimen sequenced in a study of sequential checkpoint blockade in melanoma. Sample treatment: randomized to nivolumab then ipilimumab (arm A) or the reverse (arm B). The table came from immunoSEQ multiplex PCR; TCRdb's copy has only in-frame clones and leaves some out. The sample lists about 12,000 clones, roughly 77% occurring once. Sequencing used CD8+ T cells sorted from blood (inferred from file names), obtained from a patient given nivolumab and ipilimumab in sequence. The receptors here all came from a human donor with melanoma.

The chain is built from TRBV7-8 and TRBJ2-3, with D perhaps matching TRBD2 (5 bases). Looked up from germline, CDR1 is SGHVS and CDR2 is FQNEAQ. This CDR3 has 13 amino acids. Trimming took 5 bases from V and 2 from J, leaving 8 bases between them. Here the CDR3 reads CASSGGPTDTQYF. CDR3 DNA: TGTGCCAGCAGCGGAGGACCCACAGATACGCAGTATTTT.

The V call is TRBV19, the J call TRBJ1-5, with 9 nucleotides matching TRBD1. V lost 3 bases and J lost 5; bases outside the gene matches: 11. Looked up from germline, CDR1 is LNHDA and CDR2 is SQIVND (reference sequence). The CDR3 length is 17 residues. The CDR3 protein is CASSMGQGLPRHQPQHF. DNA for the CDR3: TGTGCCAGTAGTATGGGACAGGGACTGCCAAGGCATCAGCCCCAGCATTTT.

CDR3 protein: CASSPHLGGGGEAFF. CDR3 nucleotide sequence: TGTGCCAGCAGCCCTCATTTAGGAGGGGGGGGTGAAGCTTTCTTT. The chain combines TRBV9 with TRBJ1-1; D possibly corresponds to TRBD1 (6 bases). V lost 4 bases to trimming and J lost 7 bases, with 20 bases between them. The CDR3 extends over 15 amino acids. Germline-derived CDR1 and CDR2 are SGDLS and YYNGEE.

V usage is TRBV6-5 and J usage is TRBJ2-7, with D maybe TRBD1 (5 bases). The CDR3 is 12 residues long. Trimming removed 10 bases from V and 2 bases from J, with 12 bases in between. Per germline, CDR1 MNHEY and CDR2 SVGAGI. CDR3 region: CATGDSPYEQYF. The DNA of the CDR3 is TGTGCCACGGGCGACAGCCCCTACGAGCAGTACTTC.

The chain combines TRBV4-2 with TRBJ1-5; 7 bases fit TRBD1. Germline V CDR1 and CDR2: LGHNA, YNFKEQ. V shed 5 bases and J 0 bases; nucleotides not matched to a gene: 4. The CDR3 is 15 amino acids. Here the CDR3 reads CASSEGQYSNQPQHF. The CDR3 bases are TGTGCCAGCAGCGAGGGACAGTATAGCAATCAGCCCCAGCATTTT.

The V gene is TRBV5-8, the J gene TRBJ2-1; 8 positions agree with TRBD1. This CDR3 region has 12 residues. The trim removed 4 bases at V and 10 bases at J, leaving 4 bases unmatched. Germline V CDR1 and CDR2: SGHTS, YDEGEE. Here the CDR3 DNA reads TGTGCCAGCAGCATGACAGGGGACGAGCAGTTCTTC. Its translation: CASSMTGDEQFF.

The chain carries TRBV6-1 and TRBJ1-1; 7 positions match TRBD1. With V trimmed by 5 bases and J by 7 bases, 10 bases remained unmatched. Germline CDR1 and CDR2: MNHNS and SASEGT. The CDR3 length is 14 residues. CDR3 loop: CASSTGPDRVEAFF. In nucleotides, the CDR3 is TGTGCCAGCAGTACCGGCCCTGACAGGGTTGAAGCTTTCTTT.

This clone was picked up one time. This chain links TRBV2 with TRBJ1-1; unclear D gene. Per germline, CDR1 SNHLY and CDR2 FYNNEI. The V end was cut by 1 base, the J end by 5 bases, with 2 bases between. The CDR3 spans 11 residues. This CDR3 is CASSEVTEAFF. In nucleotides, the CDR3 is TGTGCCAGCAGTGAAGTAACTGAAGCTTTCTTT.

The V gene is TRBV5-8, the J gene TRBJ2-5; TRBD2 matches 7 bases. The germline gives CDR1 SGHTS, CDR2 YDEGEE. This CDR3 comprises 15 residues. Trimming removed 8 bases from V and 5 bases from J; junction bases left unmatched: 15. CDR3 protein: CASSPGRESRETQYF. CDR3 nucleotides: TGTGCCAGTAGCCCGGGGAGGGAGTCCCGGGAGACCCAGTACTTC.

V gene TRBV28 combines with J gene TRBJ2-5; D might be TRBD1 (6 bases). Germline lookup yields CDR1 MDHEN and CDR2 SYDVKM. The CDR3 is 17 residues long. V gave up 3 bases and J gave up 2 bases, with 19 bases separating them. The CDR3 reads CASSFRGSSTYQETQYF. The CDR3 region has the DNA TGTGCCAGCAGTTTTAGGGGGAGCTCCACGTATCAAGAGACCCAGTACTTC. The complete variable domain, with remaining parts taken from reference TRBV28 and TRBJ2-5, reads DVKVTQSSRYLVKRTGEKVFLECVQDMDHENMFWYRQDPGLGLRLIYFSYDVKMKEKGDIPEGYSVSREKKERFSLILESASTNQTSMYLCASSFRGSSTYQETQYFGPGTRLLVL.

In DNA, the CDR3 is TGTGCCAGCAGCTTAGCGCTGGGTAGCGGGAGTATAAAGACCCAGTACTTC. Residues: CASSLALGSGSIKTQYF. The chain links TRBV7-2 to TRBJ2-5, with 9 positions matching TRBD2. The junction had 11 bases not matched to a gene; V was cut back by 0 bases and J by 6 bases. Germline values: CDR1 SGHTA, CDR2 FQGNSA. The CDR3 is 17 residues long. The full variable domain, its missing parts supplied by reference TRBV7-2 and TRBJ2-5, is GAGVSQSPSNKVTEKGKDVELRCDPISGHTALYWYRQSLGQGLEFLIYFQGNSAPDKSGLPSDRFSAERTGGSVSTLTIQRTQQEDSAVYLCASSLALGSGSIKTQYFGPGTRLLVL.

The V and J genes are TRBV13 and TRBJ2-5, with D tentatively TRBD1 (6 bases). The DNA end is more similar to TRBJ2-7, so the J call may be wrong. The length of the CDR3 is 15 residues. Germline V gene data show CDR1 as PRHDT and CDR2 as FYEKMQ (reference sequence). CDR3 residues: CASSPLSGAAYEQYF. CDR3 nucleotide sequence: TGTGCCAGCAGCCCTCTATCAGGGGCCGCCTACGAGCAGTACTTC.

The chain joins TRBV9 to TRBJ2-7; 7 positions agree with TRBD2. The CDR3 consists of 13 residues. Losses at the gene ends were 4 bases for V and 3 bases for J; bases not matched to a gene: 4. The V gene's germline CDR1 is SGDLS and CDR2 YYNGEE. The CDR3 here is CASSFSGNYEQYF. The CDR3 DNA follows: TGTGCCAGCAGCTTCAGCGGGAACTACGAGCAGTACTTC. Full variable domain (rest looked up from reference TRBV9 and TRBJ2-7): DSGVTQTPKHLITATGQRVTLRCSPRSGDLSVYWYQQSLDQGLQFLIQYYNGEERAKGNILERFSAQQFPDLHSELNLSSLELGDSALYFCASSFSGNYEQYFGPGTRLTVT.

The chain employs TRBV7-8 and TRBJ2-7, with 7 bases lining up with TRBD1. This CDR3 has 16 residues. Germline V lookup: CDR1 SGHVS, CDR2 FQNEAQ. V lost 6 bases, J lost 3 bases, and 14 bases stayed unmatched. The CDR3 region is CASSLLSGDRYYEQYF. CDR3 nucleotide sequence: TGTGCCAGCAGTCTACTCTCCGGGGACAGATACTACGAGCAGTACTTC.

The chain employs TRBV19 and TRBJ1-1; TRBD1 matches 11 bases. J was trimmed by 5 bases and V by 5 bases; bases with no gene match: 4. The CDR3 totals 14 residues. CDR1 is LNHDA, CDR2 SQIVND, per germline (reference sequence). The CDR3 loop is CASSLRDRGTEAFF. CDR3 in DNA: TGTGCCAGTAGTCTCCGGGACAGGGGGACTGAAGCTTTCTTT.

On this clone: Other DNA sequences from this sample encode an identical CDR3 as well. V gene TRBV7-9 combines with J gene TRBJ2-1; no reliable D call. The CDR3 has 15 amino acids. The germline gives CDR1 SEHNR, CDR2 FQNEAQ (reference sequence). The germline V and J ends were trimmed by 1 base and 9 bases, with 16 bases remaining between them. CDR3 DNA: TGTGCCAGCAGCTTAGAAGGCGGAAGAAAGCGTGAGCAGTTCTTC. This sequence encodes CASSLEGGRKREQFF.

The J gene is TRBJ2-7, the V gene TRBV9, with D tentatively TRBD1 (5 bases). The CDR3 spans 16 residues. Germline V lookup: CDR1 SGDLS, CDR2 YYNGEE. V lost 4 bases and J lost 2, with 19 bases in between. The CDR3 spells CASSPHGADLPYEQYF. The CDR3 bases are TGTGCCAGCAGCCCTCATGGGGCAGACCTCCCCTACGAGCAGTACTTC.

J is TRBJ1-4 and V is TRBV9; 7 nucleotides match TRBD1. This CDR3 spans 15 amino acids. Germline values: CDR1 SGDLS, CDR2 YYNGEE. V lost 0 bases to trimming and J lost 4 bases; unmatched junction nucleotides: 3. DNA of the CDR3: TGTGCCAGCAGCGTAGGTGGGACAGATAATGAAAAACTGTTTTTT. This sequence encodes CASSVGGTDNEKLFF.

A word on this clone: The sample holds other DNA sequences that translate to the same CDR3. The genes are TRBV27 and TRBJ2-7, with 10 bases matching TRBD2. CDR1 and CDR2 from the germline V gene are MNHEY and SMNVEV (reference sequence). V dropped 2 bases and J dropped 4; count of bases not matched to a gene: 5. This CDR3 spans 15 amino acids. This CDR3 reads CASSLQREGPYEQYF. CDR3 nucleotide sequence: TGTGCCAGCAGTTTACAGCGGGAGGGCCCTTACGAGCAGTACTTC.

The CDR3 sequence: CASSPQGYQPQHF. As DNA, the CDR3 is TGTGCCAGCAGCCCACAGGGTTACCAGCCCCAGCATTTT. V is TRBV28 and J is TRBJ1-5; D perhaps matches TRBD1 (6 bases). Germline CDR1 MDHEN, CDR2 SYDVKM. Trimming left V 6 bases short and J 7 bases short, with 13 bases between. The CDR3 runs to 13 residues.